These T cell receptor beta chains were read from a single sample in a study of tumor-infiltrating lymphocytes in primary liver carcinoma. Via MiXCR, TCRdb re-called the multiplex PCR reads, giving one row per CDR3 protein. The repertoire has around 330,000 distinct CDR3 sequences, around three fifths of them found once; the top ten carry about a sixth. Material: peripheral blood. These receptors were taken from a woman aged 30 to 39 with primary liver carcinoma and hepatitis B virus infection. CDR3s include the opening cysteine and the closing phenylalanine or tryptophan. Fields, in order: J gene, V gene, clone size, D gene, CDR3 DNA, CDR3 protein. A D gene is named only where the DNA matches it firmly. Clone size, where shown, is once, few, many, or a class for clones that have expanded.

>TRBJ2-5|TRBV7-8|NA|NA
TGTGCCAGCCGTTATGGAGAGACCCAGTACTTC
CASRYGETQYF
>TRBJ1-2|TRBV28|once|TRBD1
TGTGCCAGCAGTTCACCGGGACAGGGGATCCGCTATGGCTACACCTTT
CASSSPGQGIRYGYTF
>TRBJ1-6|TRBV6-1|NA|NA
TGTGCCAGCAGTGTGTGGCCGAGACAGTCAAATTCACCCCTCCACTTT
CASSVWPRQSNSPLHF
>TRBJ2-5|TRBV29-1|many|NA
TGCAGCGTTGATCTAGCGCCCCAAGAGACCCAGTACTTC
CSVDLAPQETQYF
>TRBJ2-3|TRBV7-8|few|TRBD2
TGTGCCAGCAGCTTATGGCAACTAGCGGGAGTAAGGGATACGCAGTATTTT
CASSLWQLAGVRDTQYF
>TRBJ2-1|TRBV12-3/TRBV12-4|NA|NA
TGTGCCAGCACCCTAGACAGCCCCCTTTACAATGAGCAGTTCTTC
CASTLDSPLYNEQFF
>TRBJ1-6|TRBV7-8|once|TRBD1
TGTGCCAGCAGCTTAGGGGACAGGGGAGGTTCACCCCTCCACTTT
CASSLGDRGGSPLHF
>TRBJ1-4|TRBV30|once|NA
TGTGCCTGGAGGGACAAAGCAACTAATGAAAAACTGTTTTTT
CAWRDKATNEKLFF
>TRBJ2-7|TRBV29-1|many|TRBD1
TGCAGCGTTGAATTAGGTAGGACAGGGGCATACTACGAGCAGTACTTC
CSVELGRTGAYYEQYF
>TRBJ2-1|TRBV7-2|NA|NA
TGTGCCAGCAGCTTTGGCTCGGCGACTTATGAGCAGTTCTTC
CASSFGSATYEQFF
>TRBJ2-7|TRBV6-2/TRBV6-3|NA|TRBD1
TGTGCCAGCAGTTCCCCGACAGGGGGTTCCCACGAGCAATACTTC
CASSSPTGGSHEQYF
>TRBJ2-2|TRBV7-8|NA|NA
TGTGCCAGCAGCTCGCGGACCGGGGAGCTGTTTTTT
CASSSRTGELFF
>TRBJ1-2|TRBV5-4|once|NA
TGTGCCAGCAACTTCGGGGGAGCTGAAGATTATGGCTACACCTTC
CASNFGGAEDYGYTF